The 24 T cell receptor beta chains in this list originate from one sample, sequenced in a study of persistence of HIV-infected CD4 T cells. These receptors have no identified antigens. This was the immunoSEQ version 4 assay in survey mode. The protocol was immunoSEQ multiplex PCR, while the TCRdb copy is restricted to in-frame clones and leaves out a portion. The top ten clones hold over 1% of a sample with 40,000 or so clones, 80% to 90% of them seen once. Anti-CD3/anti-CD28 beads served as a nonspecific positive control stimulus. Responding CD4+ T cells were sorted by upregulation of both CD40 ligand and CD69. The sample was CD4+ T cells sorted from PBMCs after roughly 18-hour stimulation, taken from a patient who received antiretroviral therapy. The receptors come from an adult man with HIV who was CMV-seropositive.

The gene calls are TRBV5-5 and TRBJ1-5; perhaps TRBD1 as D (6 bases). This CDR3 has 15 amino acids. V lost 2 bases to trimming and J lost 3 bases, with 12 bases between them. From germline, CDR1 is SGHKS and CDR2 YYEKEE (reference sequence). The CDR3 here is CASSFYGGHNQPQHF. For the CDR3, the DNA is TGTGCCAGCAGCTTTTACGGGGGGCACAATCAGCCCCAGCATTTT. Looking up the rest from reference TRBV5-5 and TRBJ1-5 gives the full variable domain: DAGVTQSPTHLIKTRGQQVTLRCSPISGHKSVSWYQQVLGQGPQFIFQYYEKEERGRGNFPDRFSARQFPNYSSELNVNALLLGDSALYLCASSFYGGHNQPQHFGDGTRLSIL.

The chain has TRBV29-1 and TRBJ2-7; D may match TRBD1 or TRBD2 (5 bases each). The CDR3 spans 12 residues. The V gene's germline CDR1 is SQVTM and CDR2 ANQGSEA. The V end was cut by 4 bases, the J end by 3 bases, with 10 bases between. The CDR3 here is CSVGGDGYEQYF. CDR3 bases: TGCAGCGTTGGAGGGGACGGCTACGAGCAGTACTTC.

The rearrangement uses TRBV6-5 and TRBJ1-1; 7 nucleotides align to TRBD1. This CDR3 is 14 amino acids long. The V segment lost 0 bases and the J segment 11 bases; nucleotides outside the gene matches: 9. CDR1 and CDR2 from the germline V gene are MNHEY and SVGAGI. Written as DNA, the CDR3 is TGTGCCAGCAGTTACTCGACGAGACAGGGAAGGGCTTTCTTT. Protein product: CASSYSTRQGRAFF.

This clone is a singleton in its sample. This chain uses TRBV30 with TRBJ1-6; possibly TRBD1 for D (6 bases). Deletions cut 6 bases from V and 9 bases from J, with 15 bases between. The CDR3 has 13 residues. In germline, CDR1 is GTSNPN, CDR2 SVGIG (reference sequence). The CDR3 nucleotides are TGTGCCTGTTCGGAGAAACAGGGTTCACCCCTCCACTTT. Its translation is CACSEKQGSPLHF.

The V call is TRBV24-1, the J call TRBJ2-7; 8 bases are shared with TRBD1. The CDR3 length is 13 residues. Trimming cost V 2 bases and J 6 bases; bases outside gene matches: 2. Germline CDR1 is KGHDR and CDR2 is SFDVKD. Here the CDR3 DNA reads TGTGCCACCAGTGATTCAACAGGGGGCGAGCAGTACTTC. Translation gives CATSDSTGGEQYF.

This chain connects TRBV6-1 to TRBJ1-4, with no clear D. The CDR3 sequence is 13 residues long. V lost 0 bases and J 10 bases, leaving 9 bases between the germline ends. The germline gives CDR1 MNHNS, CDR2 SASEGT. CDR3 in amino acids: CASSEAREGKLFF. For the CDR3, the DNA is TGTGCCAGCAGTGAAGCGAGGGAGGGAAAACTGTTTTTT.

The genes are TRBV30 and TRBJ2-7, with 7 bases aligning to TRBD1. The ends lost 0 bases at V and 5 bases at J; junction bases unmatched: 4. From germline, CDR1 is GTSNPN and CDR2 SVGIG (reference sequence). This CDR3 is built from 13 residues. The CDR3 loop reads CAWSVQGIHEQYF. The CDR3 coding sequence is TGTGCCTGGAGTGTACAGGGGATCCACGAGCAGTACTTC.

The count of this clone is one. The CDR3 reads CSASSAGQSNTGELFF. The CDR3 region has the DNA TGCAGTGCTAGTTCCGCGGGACAGTCGAACACCGGGGAGCTGTTTTTT. The rearrangement uses TRBV20-1 and TRBJ2-2, with D possibly TRBD1 on 7 matching bases. Germline lookup yields CDR1 DFQATT and CDR2 SNEGSKA (reference sequence). The CDR3 is 16 residues long. The V gene lost 3 bases and the J gene lost 0 bases, with 14 bases spanning the gap.

The rearrangement joins TRBV5-5 to TRBJ1-2, with D maybe TRBD1 (5 bases). Trimming stripped 0 bases from V and 4 bases from J, with 7 bases between. The V gene's germline CDR1 is SGHKS and CDR2 YYEKEE (reference sequence). CDR3 length: 13 amino acids. CDR3 amino acids: CASSLGQLYGYTF. The CDR3 bases are TGTGCCAGCAGCTTGGGACAGCTCTATGGCTACACCTTC.

The V and J genes are TRBV7-6 and TRBJ2-3, with a possible D match to TRBD1 (6 bases). V was pared by 2 bases and J by 0 bases, with 9 bases between. The germline V gene encodes CDR1 SGHVS and CDR2 FNYEAQ. CDR3 length: 15 residues. DNA of the CDR3: TGTGCCAGCAGCTTATGGACAGCTAGCACAGATACGCAGTATTTT. It yields the protein CASSLWTASTDTQYF.

V is TRBV19 and J is TRBJ1-5; the D gene is possibly TRBD1 (5 bases). Trimming shortened V by 5 bases and J by 3 bases, and 23 bases separated the two germline ends. The CDR3 extends over 18 amino acids. The V gene's germline CDR1 is LNHDA and CDR2 SQIVND (reference sequence). The CDR3: CASSRGYIGEPSNQPQHF. The CDR3 nucleotides read TGTGCCAGTAGTCGAGGTTATATAGGGGAGCCTTCCAATCAGCCCCAGCATTTT.

The chain uses TRBV6-1 and TRBJ2-7; D uncertain. The CDR3 consists of 15 residues. Trimming removed 2 bases from V and 0 bases from J, with 11 bases in between. Germline V gives CDR1 MNHNS, CDR2 SASEGT. CDR3 loop: CASSERTASSYEQYF. In DNA, the CDR3 is TGTGCCAGCAGTGAAAGGACGGCTAGCTCCTACGAGCAGTACTTC.

This chain uses TRBV24-1 with TRBJ2-1; no definite D call. This CDR3 contains 14 residues. The germline V and J ends were trimmed by 5 bases and 7 bases, with 14 bases remaining between them. Germline values: CDR1 KGHDR, CDR2 SFDVKD. DNA for the CDR3: TGTGCCACCAGTGGTCCCTCGACCGGGAATGAGCAGTTCTTC. Residues: CATSGPSTGNEQFF.

The J gene is TRBJ1-2, the V gene TRBV20-1; D is unresolved. Germline lookup yields CDR1 DFQATT and CDR2 SNEGSKA (reference sequence). This CDR3 has 11 residues. Deletions cut 2 bases from V and 8 bases from J, with 9 bases between. CDR3 region: CSARSLVGYTF. CDR3 nucleotides: TGCAGTGCTAGATCGCTGGTAGGCTACACCTTC.

V is TRBV12-5 and J is TRBJ1-5, with D tentatively TRBD1 (6 bases). CDR1 and CDR2 (germline): LGHNT, FRNRAP. The CDR3 spans 12 residues. V was clipped by 6 bases and J by 4 bases, with 7 bases between them. The DNA of the CDR3 is TGTGCTAGTGGCACAGGGAATCAGCCCCAGCATTTT. This encodes CASGTGNQPQHF.

This sequence joins TRBV30 and TRBJ1-2; D call uncertain. The germline V gene encodes CDR1 GTSNPN and CDR2 SVGIG (reference sequence). The CDR3 is made up of 15 amino acids. The V end was cut by 0 bases, the J end by 4 bases, with 15 bases between. The CDR3 here is CAWSVGGSFIYGYTF. In nucleotides, the CDR3 is TGTGCCTGGAGTGTGGGTGGCAGCTTTATCTATGGCTACACCTTC. Variable domain in full (rest from reference TRBV30 and TRBJ1-2): SQTIHQWPATLVQPVGSPLSLECTVEGTSNPNLYWYRQAAGRGLQLLFYSVGIGQISSEVPQNLSASRPQDRQFILSSKKLLLSDSGFYLCAWSVGGSFIYGYTFGSGTRLTVV.

CDR3 bases: TGTGCCAGCAGCCTCCCCTGGGGCGGGGGCATAGGTGAGCAGTTCTTC. This codes for CASSLPWGGGIGEQFF. The chain links TRBV5-4 to TRBJ2-1, with a tentative D call TRBD2 (7 bases). There are 16 residues in the CDR3. V lost 4 bases to trimming and J lost 9 bases, with 23 bases between them. Germline assignment: CDR1 SGHNT and CDR2 YYREEE (reference sequence).

The V gene is TRBV15, the J gene TRBJ2-1, with D maybe TRBD2 (6 bases). Trimming removed 0 bases from V and 6 bases from J, with 9 bases in between. Germline values: CDR1 LNHNV, CDR2 YYDKDF (reference sequence). CDR3 length: 14 residues. CDR3 DNA sequence: TGTGCCACCAGCAGAGATGCGGGGCCCAATGAGCAGTTCTTC. It encodes CATSRDAGPNEQFF.

The chain links TRBV4-1 to TRBJ1-2, with 10 bases aligning to TRBD1. Trimming removed 0 bases from V and 1 base from J; junction bases left unmatched: 14. The CDR3 contains 20 residues. Germline CDR1 MGHRA, CDR2 YSYEKL. CDR3 nucleotides: TGCGCCAGCAGCCAAGAAGGAGATGTAGGGACAGGGGATTTTAACTATGGCTACACCTTC. The encoded protein is CASSQEGDVGTGDFNYGYTF.

This chain links TRBV19 with TRBJ2-3; D is undetermined. Trimming left V 4 bases short and J 0 bases short, with 14 bases between. The CDR3 is made up of 16 amino acids. Germline-derived CDR1 and CDR2 are LNHDA and SQIVND (reference sequence). CDR3 loop: CASSRISGSSTDTQYF. The CDR3 nucleotides are TGTGCCAGTAGTAGAATCTCCGGCTCTAGCACAGATACGCAGTATTTT.

V gene TRBV5-1 combines with J gene TRBJ1-1, with D possibly TRBD1 on 6 matching bases. CDR1 SGHRS and CDR2 YFSETQ come from the germline V gene. V lost 4 bases and J lost 1, with 14 bases in between. The CDR3 totals 15 residues. CDR3 residues: CASSPGQPQNTEAFF. As DNA, the CDR3 is TGCGCCAGCAGCCCCGGACAGCCCCAGAACACTGAAGCTTTCTTT.

The chain joins TRBV11-1 to TRBJ2-4; D remains ambiguous. The V and J ends lost 5 bases and 0 bases respectively, with 11 bases between them. Looked up from germline, CDR1 is SGHAT and CDR2 is FQDESV (reference sequence). This CDR3 region has 15 residues. CDR3 residues: CASSPGTLAKNIQYF. CDR3 coding DNA: TGTGCCAGCAGCCCGGGTACACTAGCCAAAAACATTCAGTACTTC.

The chain is built from TRBV18 and TRBJ2-1; D remains ambiguous. The CDR3 length is 13 residues. V was cut by 5 bases and J by 5 bases, with 10 bases left in between. The germline gives CDR1 KGHSH, CDR2 LQKENI. In nucleotides, the CDR3 is TGTGCCAGCTCATGGGGTACGGACAATGAGCAGTTCTTC. As protein: CASSWGTDNEQFF.

This chain links TRBV29-1 with TRBJ1-1; TRBD1 is a possible D gene (5 bases). The germline CDR1 and CDR2 sequences are SQVTM and ANQGSEA. The V gene lost 5 bases and the J gene lost 3 bases, with 10 bases spanning the gap. The length of the CDR3 is 12 residues. CDR3 protein: CSVKTADTEAFF. The DNA of the CDR3 is TGCAGCGTTAAGACAGCTGACACTGAAGCTTTCTTT.